Only one count was recorded for the clone carrying this T cell receptor (beta chain). The germline CDR1 and CDR2 sequences are SNHLY and FYNNEI. V was pared by 6 bases and J by 4 bases, with 6 bases of the junction left unmatched. This CDR3 comprises 15 residues. Per the authors' pipeline: Reference gene primer amplification gave estimated nucleated cell counts. Libraries were prepared by immunoSEQ multiplex PCR; TCRdb keeps only in-frame clonotypes and omits some of them. V and J calls plus clone size are reproduced from that table; the DNA served to infer D and trimming. The data hold around 400,000 clones, with roughly nine tenths observed a single time. The data are from a study of blood T cell repertoires in COVID-19. Whole-study context: The samples span acute and convalescent COVID-19 from the United States, Italy and Spain. The cDNA or gDNA used as material had been derived from T cells, B-cell-depleted T cells, or PBMCs.

This TCR came from a middle-aged man with acute or convalescent COVID-19. V is TRBV2 and J is TRBJ2-1; the match to TRBD2 covers 10 bases. Sequencing input: peripheral blood. CDR3 nucleotide sequence: TGTGCCAGCAGAAGCGGGGGGGCGCGGTACAATGAGCAGTTCTTC. It yields the protein CASRSGGARYNEQFF.